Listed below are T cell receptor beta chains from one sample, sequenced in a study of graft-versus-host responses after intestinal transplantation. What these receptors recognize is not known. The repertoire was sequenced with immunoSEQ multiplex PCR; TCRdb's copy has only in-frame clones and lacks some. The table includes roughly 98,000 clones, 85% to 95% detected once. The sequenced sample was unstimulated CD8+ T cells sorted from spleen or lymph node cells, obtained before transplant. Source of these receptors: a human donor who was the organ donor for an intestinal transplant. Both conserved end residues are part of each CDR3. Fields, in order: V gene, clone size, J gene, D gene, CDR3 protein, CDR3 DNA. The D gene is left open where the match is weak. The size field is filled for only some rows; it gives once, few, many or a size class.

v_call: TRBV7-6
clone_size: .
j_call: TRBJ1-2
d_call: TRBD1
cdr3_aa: CASSLGFYRGPFDYGYTF
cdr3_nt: TGTGCCAGCAGCTTAGGGTTTTACAGGGGGCCCTTCGACTATGGCTACACCTTC

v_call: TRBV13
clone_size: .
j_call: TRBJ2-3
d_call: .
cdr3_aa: CASSSERSALTQYF
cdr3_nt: TGTGCCAGCAGCTCCGAGCGTTCAGCCTTAACGCAGTATTTT

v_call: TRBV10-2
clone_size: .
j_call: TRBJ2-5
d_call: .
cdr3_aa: CASSAPTDTKETQYF
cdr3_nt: TGCGCCAGCAGTGCCCCAACAGATACCAAAGAGACCCAGTACTTC

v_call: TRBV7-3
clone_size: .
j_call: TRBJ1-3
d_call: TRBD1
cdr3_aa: CASSLTGGTGPANTIYF
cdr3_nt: TGTGCCAGCAGCCTAACGGGGGGGACAGGCCCGGCAAACACCATATATTTT

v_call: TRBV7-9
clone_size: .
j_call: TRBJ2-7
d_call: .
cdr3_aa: CASSFPEAYEQYF
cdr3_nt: TGTGCCAGCAGCTTCCCCGAGGCCTACGAGCAGTACTTC

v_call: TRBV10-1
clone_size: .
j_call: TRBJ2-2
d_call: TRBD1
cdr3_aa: CASSEPGQRRLRRTGELFF
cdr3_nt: TGCGCCAGCAGTGAACCGGGACAGCGGAGGTTAAGACGCACCGGGGAGCTGTTTTTT

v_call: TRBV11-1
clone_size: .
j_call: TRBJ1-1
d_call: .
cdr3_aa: CASSSWDGGEAFF
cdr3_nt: TGTGCCAGCAGCTCTTGGGACGGGGGGGAAGCTTTCTTT

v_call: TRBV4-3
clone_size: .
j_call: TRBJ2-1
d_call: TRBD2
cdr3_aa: CASSQGVAGAGGNEQFF
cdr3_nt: TGCGCCAGCAGCCAAGGGGTGGCGGGAGCGGGCGGTAATGAGCAGTTCTTC

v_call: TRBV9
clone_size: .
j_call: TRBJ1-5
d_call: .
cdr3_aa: CASSDSPGDQPQHF
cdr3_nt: TGTGCCAGTTCGGACTCCCCGGGAGACCAGCCCCAGCATTTT

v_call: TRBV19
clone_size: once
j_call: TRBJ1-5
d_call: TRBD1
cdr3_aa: CASRDSEPQPQHF
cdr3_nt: TGTGCCAGCCGGGACAGTGAACCCCAGCCCCAGCATTTT

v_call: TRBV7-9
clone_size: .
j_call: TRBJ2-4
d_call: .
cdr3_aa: CASSYGRNIQYF
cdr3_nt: TGTGCCAGCAGCTATGGGAGGAACATTCAGTACTTC

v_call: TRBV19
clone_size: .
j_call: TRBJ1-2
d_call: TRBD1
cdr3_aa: CASTGTAYGYTF
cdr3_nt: TGTGCCAGTACCGGGACAGCTTATGGCTACACCTTC

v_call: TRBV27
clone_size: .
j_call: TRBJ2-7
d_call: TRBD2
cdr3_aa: CASSLQPGLAAYEQYF
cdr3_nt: TGTGCCAGCAGTTTACAACCGGGACTAGCGGCGTACGAGCAGTACTTC

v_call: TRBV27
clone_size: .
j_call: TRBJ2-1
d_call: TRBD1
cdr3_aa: CASSTDRESLNEQFF
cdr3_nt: TGTGCCAGCAGTACCGACAGGGAAAGCCTCAATGAGCAGTTCTTC

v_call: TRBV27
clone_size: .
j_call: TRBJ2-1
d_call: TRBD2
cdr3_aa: CASSLSTSDNEQFF
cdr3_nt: TGTGCCAGCAGTTTATCAACTAGCGACAATGAGCAGTTCTTC

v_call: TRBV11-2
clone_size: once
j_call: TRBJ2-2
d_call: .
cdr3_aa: CASSFGPGQGDTGELFF
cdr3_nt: .

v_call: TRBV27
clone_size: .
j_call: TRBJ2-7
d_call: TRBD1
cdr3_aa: CASSLGTGEHEQYF
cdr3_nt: TGTGCCAGCAGTTTGGGGACAGGGGAGCACGAGCAGTACTTC

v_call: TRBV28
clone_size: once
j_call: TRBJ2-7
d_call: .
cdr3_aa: CASSWGVPESSYEQYF
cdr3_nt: TGTGCCAGCAGCTGGGGGGTTCCGGAGAGCTCCTACGAGCAGTACTTC

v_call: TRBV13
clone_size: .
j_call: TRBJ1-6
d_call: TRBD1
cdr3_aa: CASSLQGVPLHF
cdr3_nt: TGTGCCAGCAGCCTACAGGGGGTGCCCCTCCACTTT

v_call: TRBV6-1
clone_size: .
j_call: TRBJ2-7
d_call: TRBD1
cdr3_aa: CASSPQGNEQYF
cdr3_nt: TGTGCCAGCAGTCCACAGGGGAACGAGCAGTACTTC

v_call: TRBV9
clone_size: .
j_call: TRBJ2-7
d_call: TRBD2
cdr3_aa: CASGCVRGSGGVRLSYEQYF
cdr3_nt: TGTGCCAGCGGTTGTGTGAGGGGTAGCGGGGGGGTCAGGCTCTCCTACGAGCAGTACTTC

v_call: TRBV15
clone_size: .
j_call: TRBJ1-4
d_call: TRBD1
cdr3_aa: CATSRDRGGTDEKLFF
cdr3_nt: TGTGCCACCAGCAGAGATCGGGGCGGGACAGACGAAAAACTGTTTTTT